This T cell receptor (beta chain) was identified during a study of blood T cell repertoires in COVID-19. Background on the study: Samples of COVID-19 (acute and convalescent) were obtained from the United States, Italy and Spain. Nucleic acid was either cDNA or gDNA, and it came from T cells, B-cell-depleted T cells, or PBMCs.

In the authors' workflow: The authors estimated nucleated cell counts from reference gene primer amplification. This table comes from immunoSEQ multiplex PCR, and its TCRdb copy is limited to in-frame clones, with some not included. The V and J calls and clone size are taken from that table; D and trimming were inferred from the DNA. The sample contains approximately 100,000 clones, about 92% of which appear only once. The specimen was peripheral blood. This TCR came from a man aged 50 or older with active COVID-19.

The CDR3 is CASSFRTGGGGELFF. The CDR3 DNA reads as TGCGCCAGCAGCTTTCGTACAGGGGGCGGCGGGGAGCTGTTTTTT. This chain connects TRBV5-1 to TRBJ2-2; 9 nucleotides align to TRBD1. The germline V gene has CDR1 SGHRS and CDR2 YFSETQ. The CDR3 is made up of 15 amino acids. V gave up 2 bases and J gave up 7 bases; unmatched junction bases: 6.